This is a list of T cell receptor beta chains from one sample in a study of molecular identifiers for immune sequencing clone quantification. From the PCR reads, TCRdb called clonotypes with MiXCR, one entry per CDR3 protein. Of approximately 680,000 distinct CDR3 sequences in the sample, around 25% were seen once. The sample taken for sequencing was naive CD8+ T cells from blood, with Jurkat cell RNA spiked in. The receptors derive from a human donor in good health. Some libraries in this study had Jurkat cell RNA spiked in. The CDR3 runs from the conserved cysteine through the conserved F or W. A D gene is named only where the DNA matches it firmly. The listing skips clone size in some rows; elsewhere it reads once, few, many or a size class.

TGTGCCAGCAGGTACTCGGAGGGTCGAGAGCAGTTCTTC | CASRYSEGREQFF | TRBJ2-1 | NA | NA | TRBV6-5
TGTGCCAGCAGCTCCGTGGACTGGACGACGATCAATGAGCAGTTCTTC | CASSSVDWTTINEQFF | TRBJ2-1 | NA | few | TRBV7-9
TGCGCCAGCAGCCGCGGACAGGGGTCCTACGAGCAGTACTTC | CASSRGQGSYEQYF | TRBJ2-7 | TRBD1 | many | TRBV4-3
TGCGCCAGCAGCTTGAGCGGGGGTGGGGAGACCCAGTACTTC | CASSLSGGGETQYF | TRBJ2-5 | TRBD2 | many | TRBV5-1
TGTGCCACCACCGGGGGCAGAAGCAATCAGCCCCAGCATTTT | CATTGGRSNQPQHF | TRBJ1-5 | NA | few | TRBV15
TGTGCCAGCAGCTTATGGCGGGTTGAAGAGACCCAGTACTTC | CASSLWRVEETQYF | TRBJ2-5 | NA | NA | TRBV11-2
TGTGCCAGCAGTTTGGGACAGGGGGGAGATACGCAGTATTTT | CASSLGQGGDTQYF | TRBJ2-3 | TRBD1 | many | TRBV6-6
TGCGCCAGCAGTGAGTCGATTGGGTCTGGGTCCTACGAGCAGTACTTC | CASSESIGSGSYEQYF | TRBJ2-7 | NA | NA | TRBV10-1
TGCGCCAGCAGCCAAGATCGGGGGAACTACAATGAGCAGTTCTTC | CASSQDRGNYNEQFF | TRBJ2-1 | NA | many | TRBV4-3
TGTGCCAGCAGTTCCGAGCCGGGACAGATTCATGTTGAAGCTTTCTTT | CASSSEPGQIHVEAFF | TRBJ1-1 | TRBD1 | few | TRBV27
TGTGCCAGCAGCCTGGCTAGCGGGGGTCAAGAGACCCAGTACTTC | CASSLASGGQETQYF | TRBJ2-5 | TRBD2 | many | TRBV7-9
TGTGCCTGGAGGTTTTCGGAAGGACTAGCGGGAGCAGGGCCGTACAGGGAGCAGTTCTTC | CAWRFSEGLAGAGPYREQFF | TRBJ2-1 | TRBD2 | NA | TRBV30
TGTGCCAGCAGTGAATATGCGGGGGGCACAGATACGCAGTATTTT | CASSEYAGGTDTQYF | TRBJ2-3 | TRBD2 | NA | TRBV2
TGTGCCAGCAGCTTACAGGGACAGGGGAACGAGCAGTACTTC | CASSLQGQGNEQYF | TRBJ2-7 | TRBD1 | many | TRBV7-9
TGTGCCAGTAGTCCCTATAGCGGGGGGGCCGCAGATACGCAGTATTTT | CASSPYSGGAADTQYF | TRBJ2-3 | TRBD2 | few | TRBV19
TGTGCCAGCAGTGAATATATGTCTGGAAACACCATATATTTT | CASSEYMSGNTIYF | TRBJ1-3 | NA | NA | TRBV25-1
TGTGCCAGCAGTTCGACCCTAGGGGGTAGTGAGCAGTTCTTC | CASSSTLGGSEQFF | TRBJ2-1 | NA | NA | TRBV27
TGTGCCAGCAGCTCTACAGTAGAACAGCCCCAGCATTTT | CASSSTVEQPQHF | TRBJ1-5 | NA | many | TRBV7-9
TGTGCCAGCAGTCCGACCGGGACAGGGGTTACAGATACGCAGTATTTT | CASSPTGTGVTDTQYF | TRBJ2-3 | TRBD1 | many | TRBV28
TGTGCCAGCAGCGAGCGGGACTCCTATAATTCACCCCTCCACTTT | CASSERDSYNSPLHF | TRBJ1-6 | NA | many | TRBV9
TGCGCCAGCAGCCAAGAGGCAGCGGGGGGGGTGACAGATACGCAGTATTTT | CASSQEAAGGVTDTQYF | TRBJ2-3 | TRBD2 | many | TRBV4-3
TGTGCCAGTAGTATAGGAGGACTAGCAGCCTACGAGCAGTACTTC | CASSIGGLAAYEQYF | TRBJ2-7 | TRBD2 | NA | TRBV19
TGTGCCAGCAGTTACTCCCCTGCGGCCAACGTCCTGACTTTC | CASSYSPAANVLTF | TRBJ2-6 | NA | NA | TRBV6-5